The 6 T cell receptor beta chains listed next were all sequenced from one sample in a study of control samples from healthy donors and cancer patients. The protocol was immunoSEQ multiplex PCR, while the TCRdb copy is restricted to in-frame clones and leaves out a portion. This table has 130,000 to 150,000 clones, about 89% appearing once. Sequences were obtained from blood. Every receptor here comes from a young man in good health.

The chain is built from TRBV6-5 and TRBJ1-1; TRBD1 agrees at 10 bases. Trimming removed 0 bases from V and 10 bases from J; junction bases left unmatched: 8. The CDR3 covers 15 residues. CDR1 and CDR2 (germline): MNHEY, SVGAGI. The chain's CDR3 is CASSYSGQGTTLAFF. The CDR3 DNA follows: TGTGCCAGCAGTTACTCGGGACAGGGGACCACTCTAGCTTTCTTT.

The chain combines TRBV7-8 with TRBJ1-2; TRBD1 matches at 8 bases. Germline loops: CDR1 SGHVS, CDR2 FQNEAQ. The CDR3 length is 12 residues. The V and J ends lost 5 bases and 6 bases, in that order; junction bases with no gene match: 2. The CDR3, as DNA: TGTGCCAGCAGCCAGGGGGCCGATGGCTACACCTTC. This translates into CASSQGADGYTF.

J is TRBJ1-3 and V is TRBV29-1, with 9 nucleotides matching TRBD1. V trimming: 6 bases; J trimming: 1 base; junction bases outside the gene matches: 4. The CDR3 is 14 amino acids. Germline V gives CDR1 SQVTM, CDR2 ANQGSEA. The CDR3 loop is CSVRTGESGNTIYF. CDR3 nucleotides: TGCAGCGTACGGACAGGGGAGTCTGGAAACACCATATATTTT.

The chain uses TRBV6-6 and TRBJ1-1; 7 positions match TRBD1. J lost 0 bases, V lost 2 bases, and 6 bases had no gene match. The germline CDR1 and CDR2 sequences are MNHNY and SVGAGI (reference sequence). There are 16 residues in the CDR3. CDR3 DNA: TGTGCCAGCAGTTACCCCAGACAGGGACTGAACACTGAAGCTTTCTTT. Translation: CASSYPRQGLNTEAFF.

The chain is built from TRBV19 and TRBJ1-4; 9 bases align to TRBD1. The CDR3 totals 15 residues. The germline gives CDR1 LNHDA, CDR2 SQIVND (reference sequence). After removal of 6 bases from V and 7 bases from J, the junction contained 9 bases not matched to a gene. The CDR3 bases are TGTGCCAGTAGCCAACCGGGACAGGGATTTGAAAAACTGTTTTTT. Translated, it gives CASSQPGQGFEKLFF.

This chain links TRBV5-8 with TRBJ2-3; no firm D call. Per the germline V gene, CDR1 is SGHTS and CDR2 is YDEGEE. Trimming stripped 2 bases from V and 5 bases from J, with 3 bases between. This CDR3 is built from 11 residues. CDR3 in amino acids: CASSLIDTQYF. The DNA for the CDR3 is TGTGCCAGCAGCTTAATAGATACGCAGTATTTT.